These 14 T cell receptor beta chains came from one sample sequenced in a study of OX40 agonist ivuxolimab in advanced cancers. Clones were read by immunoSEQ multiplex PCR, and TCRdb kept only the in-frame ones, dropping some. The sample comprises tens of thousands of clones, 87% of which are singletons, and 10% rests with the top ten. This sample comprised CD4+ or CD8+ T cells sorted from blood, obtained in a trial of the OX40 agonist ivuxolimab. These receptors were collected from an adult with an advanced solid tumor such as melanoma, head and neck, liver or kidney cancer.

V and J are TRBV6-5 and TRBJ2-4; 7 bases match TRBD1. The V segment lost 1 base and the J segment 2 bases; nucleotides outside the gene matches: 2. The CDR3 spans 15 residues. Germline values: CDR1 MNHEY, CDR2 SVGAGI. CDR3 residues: CASSYFRGTKNIQYF. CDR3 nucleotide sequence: TGTGCCAGCAGTTACTTCAGGGGGACCAAAAACATTCAGTACTTC.

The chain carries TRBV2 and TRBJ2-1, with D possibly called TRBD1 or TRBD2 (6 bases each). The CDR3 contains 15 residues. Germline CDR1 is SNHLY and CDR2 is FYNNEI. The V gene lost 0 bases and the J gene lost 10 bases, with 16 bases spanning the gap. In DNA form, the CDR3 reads TGTGCCAGCAGTGAAGCCGAAGGGGGGAATAGGGAGCAGTTCTTC. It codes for CASSEAEGGNREQFF.

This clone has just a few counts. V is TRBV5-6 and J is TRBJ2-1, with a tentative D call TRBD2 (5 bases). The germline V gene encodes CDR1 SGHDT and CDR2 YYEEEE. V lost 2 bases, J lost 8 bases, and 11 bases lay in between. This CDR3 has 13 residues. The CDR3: CASSLTRLHEQFF. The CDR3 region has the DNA TGTGCCAGCAGCTTAACTAGATTGCATGAGCAGTTCTTC.

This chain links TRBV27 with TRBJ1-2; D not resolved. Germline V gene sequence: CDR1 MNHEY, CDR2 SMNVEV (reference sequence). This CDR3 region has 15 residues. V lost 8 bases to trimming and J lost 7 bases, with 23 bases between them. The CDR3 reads CASSPTWASYGGYTF. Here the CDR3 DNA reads TGTGCCAGCTCCCCCACGTGGGCCTCGTATGGTGGCTACACCTTC.

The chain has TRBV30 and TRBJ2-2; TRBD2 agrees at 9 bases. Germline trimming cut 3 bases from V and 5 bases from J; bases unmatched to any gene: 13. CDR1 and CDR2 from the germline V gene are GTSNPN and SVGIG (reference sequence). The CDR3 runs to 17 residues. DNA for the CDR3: TGTGCCTGGAGCCTTAGAGCGGGGGGCGGGGGGACCGGGGAGCTGTTTTTT. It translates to CAWSLRAGGGGTGELFF. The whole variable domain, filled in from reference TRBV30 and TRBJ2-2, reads SQTIHQWPATLVQPVGSPLSLECTVEGTSNPNLYWYRQAAGRGLQLLFYSVGIGQISSEVPQNLSASRPQDRQFILSSKKLLLSDSGFYLCAWSLRAGGGGTGELFFGEGSRLTVL.

The CDR3 protein is CASNRGADTEAFF. Here the CDR3 DNA reads TGCGCCAGCAACAGGGGCGCGGACACTGAAGCTTTCTTT. The chain links TRBV4-1 to TRBJ1-1; 7 nucleotides line up with TRBD1. With 7 bases clipped from V and 3 bases from J, the junction kept 5 bases outside the gene matches. CDR1 MGHRA and CDR2 YSYEKL come from the germline V gene. CDR3 size: 13 residues.

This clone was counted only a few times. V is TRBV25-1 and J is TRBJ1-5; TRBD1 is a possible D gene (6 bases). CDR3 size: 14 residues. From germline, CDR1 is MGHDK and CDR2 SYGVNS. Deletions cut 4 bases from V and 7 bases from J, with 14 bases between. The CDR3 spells CASSVGGGVQPQHF. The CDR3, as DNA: TGTGCCAGCAGTGTGGGAGGGGGTGTACAGCCCCAGCATTTT.

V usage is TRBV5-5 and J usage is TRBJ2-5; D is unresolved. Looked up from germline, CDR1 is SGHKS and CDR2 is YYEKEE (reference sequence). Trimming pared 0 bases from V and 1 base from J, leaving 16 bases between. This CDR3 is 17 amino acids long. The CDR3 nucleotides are TGTGCCAGCAGCTTGGTCCCTTTCGACGGATCCCAAGAGACCCAGTACTTC. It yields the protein CASSLVPFDGSQETQYF.

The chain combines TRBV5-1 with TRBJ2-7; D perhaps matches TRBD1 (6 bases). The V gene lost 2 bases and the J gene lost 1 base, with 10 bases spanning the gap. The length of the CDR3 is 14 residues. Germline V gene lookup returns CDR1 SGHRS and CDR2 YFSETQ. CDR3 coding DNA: TGCGCCAGCAGCTTCGGTAGGGGGTCCTACGAGCAGTACTTC. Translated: CASSFGRGSYEQYF.

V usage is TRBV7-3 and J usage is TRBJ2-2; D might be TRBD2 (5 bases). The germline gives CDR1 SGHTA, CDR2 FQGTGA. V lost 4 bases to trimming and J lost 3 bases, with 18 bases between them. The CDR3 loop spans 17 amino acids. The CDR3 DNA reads TGTGCCAGCAGCTCAGAGGACCCCCTGGAGGACACCGGGGAGCTGTTTTTT. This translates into CASSSEDPLEDTGELFF. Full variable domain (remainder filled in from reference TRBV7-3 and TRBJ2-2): GAGVSQTPSNKVTEKGKYVELRCDPISGHTALYWYRQSLGQGPEFLIYFQGTGAADDSGLPNDRFFAVRPEGSVSTLKIQRTERGDSAVYLCASSSEDPLEDTGELFFGEGSRLTVL.

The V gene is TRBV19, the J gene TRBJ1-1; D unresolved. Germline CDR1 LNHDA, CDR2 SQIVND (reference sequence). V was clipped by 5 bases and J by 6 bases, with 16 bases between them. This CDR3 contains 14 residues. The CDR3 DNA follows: TGTGCCAGTAGTTCCCGGCGGCGTGGGGCTGAAGCTTTCTTT. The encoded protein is CASSSRRRGAEAFF.

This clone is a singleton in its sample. The DNA of the CDR3 is TGTGCCAGCAGCTACTCGGTCATTTTTAATTCACCCCTCCACTTT. Translating it yields CASSYSVIFNSPLHF. The genes are TRBV11-3 and TRBJ1-6, with D unclear. Germline CDR1 reads SGHNT; CDR2 reads YENEEA. The ends were cut back, 4 bases at V and 6 bases at J, with 13 bases in the middle. The CDR3 totals 15 residues.

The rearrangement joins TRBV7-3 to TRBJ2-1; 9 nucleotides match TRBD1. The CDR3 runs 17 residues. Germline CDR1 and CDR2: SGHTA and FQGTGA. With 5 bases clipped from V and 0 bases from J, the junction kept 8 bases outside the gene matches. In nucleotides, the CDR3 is TGTGCCAGCAGCGGGGGGACAGGGCCCTCCTCCTACAATGAGCAGTTCTTC. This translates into CASSGGTGPSSYNEQFF.

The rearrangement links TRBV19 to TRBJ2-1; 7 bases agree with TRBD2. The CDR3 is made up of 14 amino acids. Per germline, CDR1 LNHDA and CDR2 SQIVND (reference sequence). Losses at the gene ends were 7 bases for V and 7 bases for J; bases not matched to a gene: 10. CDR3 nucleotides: TGTGCCAGTAATTTAGGCGGGAGTGGTAATGAGCAGTTCTTC. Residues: CASNLGGSGNEQFF.